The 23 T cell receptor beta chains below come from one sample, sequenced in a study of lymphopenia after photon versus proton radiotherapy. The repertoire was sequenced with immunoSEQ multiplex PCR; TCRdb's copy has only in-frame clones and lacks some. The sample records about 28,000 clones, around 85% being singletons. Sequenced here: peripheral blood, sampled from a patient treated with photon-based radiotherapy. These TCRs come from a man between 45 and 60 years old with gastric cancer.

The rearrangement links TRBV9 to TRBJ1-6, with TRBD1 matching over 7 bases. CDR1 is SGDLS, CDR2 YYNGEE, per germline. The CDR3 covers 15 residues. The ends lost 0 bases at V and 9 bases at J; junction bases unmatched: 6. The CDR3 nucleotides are TGTGCCAGCAGCGTAGCCAGGGGGAGGGTTTCACCCCTCCACTTT. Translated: CASSVARGRVSPLHF.

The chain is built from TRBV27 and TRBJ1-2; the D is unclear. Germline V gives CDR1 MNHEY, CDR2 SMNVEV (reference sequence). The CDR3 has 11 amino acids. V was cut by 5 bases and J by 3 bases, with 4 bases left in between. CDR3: CASSGYYGYTF. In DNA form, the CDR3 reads TGTGCCAGCAGTGGGTACTATGGCTACACCTTC.

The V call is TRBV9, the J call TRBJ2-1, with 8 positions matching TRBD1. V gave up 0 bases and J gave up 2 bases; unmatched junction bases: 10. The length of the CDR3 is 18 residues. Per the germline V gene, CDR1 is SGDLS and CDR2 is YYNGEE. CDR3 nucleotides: TGTGCCAGCAGCGTAGATCCAGGGGGCGGTGGGACCTACAATGAGCAGTTCTTC. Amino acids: CASSVDPGGGGTYNEQFF.

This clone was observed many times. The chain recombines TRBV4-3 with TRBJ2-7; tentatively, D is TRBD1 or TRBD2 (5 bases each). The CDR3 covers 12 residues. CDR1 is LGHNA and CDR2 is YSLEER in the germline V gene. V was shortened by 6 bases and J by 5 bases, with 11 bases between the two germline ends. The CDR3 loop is CASSGGGDEQYF. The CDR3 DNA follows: TGCGCCAGCAGTGGGGGTGGCGACGAGCAGTACTTC.

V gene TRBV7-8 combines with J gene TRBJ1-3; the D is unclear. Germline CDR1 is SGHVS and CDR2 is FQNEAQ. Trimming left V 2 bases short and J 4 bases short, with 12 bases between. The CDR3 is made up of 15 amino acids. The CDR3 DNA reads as TGTGCCAGCAGCTTACGCTCGCCTTGGGGAAACACCATATATTTT. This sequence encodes CASSLRSPWGNTIYF.

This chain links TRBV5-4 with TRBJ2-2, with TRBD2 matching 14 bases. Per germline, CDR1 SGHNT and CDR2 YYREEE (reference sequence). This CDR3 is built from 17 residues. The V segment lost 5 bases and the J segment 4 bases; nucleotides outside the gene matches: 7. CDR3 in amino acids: CASRPGLAGAGTGELFF. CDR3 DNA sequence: TGTGCCAGCAGGCCGGGACTAGCGGGGGCGGGCACCGGGGAGCTGTTTTTT.

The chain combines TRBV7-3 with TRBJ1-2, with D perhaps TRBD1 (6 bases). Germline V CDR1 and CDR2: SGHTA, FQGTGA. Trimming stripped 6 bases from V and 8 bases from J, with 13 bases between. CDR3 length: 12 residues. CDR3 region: CASRPTGLGYTF. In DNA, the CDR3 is TGTGCCAGCAGACCTACAGGGCTCGGCTACACCTTC. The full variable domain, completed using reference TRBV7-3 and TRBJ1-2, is GAGVSQTPSNKVTEKGKYVELRCDPISGHTALYWYRQSLGQGPEFLIYFQGTGAADDSGLPNDRFFAVRPEGSVSTLKIQRTERGDSAVYLCASRPTGLGYTFGSGTRLTVV.

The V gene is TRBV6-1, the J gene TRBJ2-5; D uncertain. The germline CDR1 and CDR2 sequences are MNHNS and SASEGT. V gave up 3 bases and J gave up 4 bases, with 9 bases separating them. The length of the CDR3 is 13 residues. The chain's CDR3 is CASSDGHGETQYF. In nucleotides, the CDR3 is TGTGCCAGCAGTGACGGCCATGGAGAGACCCAGTACTTC.

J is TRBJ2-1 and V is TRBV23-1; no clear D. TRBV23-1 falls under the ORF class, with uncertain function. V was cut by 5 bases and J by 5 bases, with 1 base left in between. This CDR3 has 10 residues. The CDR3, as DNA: TGCGCCAGCAGTGACAATGAGCAGTTCTTC. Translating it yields CASSDNEQFF.

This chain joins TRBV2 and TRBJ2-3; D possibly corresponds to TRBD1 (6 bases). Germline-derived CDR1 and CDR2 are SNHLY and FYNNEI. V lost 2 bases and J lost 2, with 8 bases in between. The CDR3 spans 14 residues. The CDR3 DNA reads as TGTGCCAGCAGTGAACACAGGGTCACAGATACGCAGTATTTT. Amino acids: CASSEHRVTDTQYF.

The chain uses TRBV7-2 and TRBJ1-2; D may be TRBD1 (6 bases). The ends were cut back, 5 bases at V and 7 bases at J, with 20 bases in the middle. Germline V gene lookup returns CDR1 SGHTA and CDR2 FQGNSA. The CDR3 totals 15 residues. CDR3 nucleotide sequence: TGTGCCAGCAGCGAAACCTTTGGACAGAGGTCTGGCTACACCTTC. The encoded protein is CASSETFGQRSGYTF.

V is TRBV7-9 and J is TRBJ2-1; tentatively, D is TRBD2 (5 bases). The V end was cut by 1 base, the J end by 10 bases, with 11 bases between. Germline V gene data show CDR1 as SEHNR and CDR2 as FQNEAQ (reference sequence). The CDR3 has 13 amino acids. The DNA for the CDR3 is TGTGCCAGCAGCTTAGAAGGAGGTTGGGAGCAGTTCTTC. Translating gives CASSLEGGWEQFF.

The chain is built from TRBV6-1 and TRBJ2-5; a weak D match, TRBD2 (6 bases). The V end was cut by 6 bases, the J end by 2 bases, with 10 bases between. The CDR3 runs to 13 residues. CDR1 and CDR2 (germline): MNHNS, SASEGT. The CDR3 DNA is TGTGCCAGCAGACCGGGGGATCAAGAGACCCAGTACTTC. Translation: CASRPGDQETQYF.

The CDR3 here is CASSLLDRANTGELFF. For the CDR3, the DNA is TGTGCCAGCAGCTTGTTGGACAGGGCCAACACCGGGGAGCTGTTTTTT. V gene TRBV5-6 combines with J gene TRBJ2-2; TRBD1 matches 8 bases. The CDR3 runs to 16 residues. CDR1 is SGHDT and CDR2 is YYEEEE in the germline V gene. Unmatched junction bases numbered 4, after V lost 1 base and J lost 2 bases. Together with reference TRBV5-6 and TRBJ2-2, the CDR3 gives the full variable domain: DAGVTQSPTHLIKTRGQQVTLRCSPKSGHDTVSWYQQALGQGPQFIFQYYEEEERQRGNFPDRFSGHQFPNYSSELNVNALLLGDSALYLCASSLLDRANTGELFFGEGSRLTVL.

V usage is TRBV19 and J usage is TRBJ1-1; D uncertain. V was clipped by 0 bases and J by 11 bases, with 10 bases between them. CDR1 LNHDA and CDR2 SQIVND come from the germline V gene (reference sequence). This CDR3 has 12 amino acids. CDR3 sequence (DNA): TGTGCCAGTAGTATAGAAGGCAGGTTTGCTTTCTTT. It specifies CASSIEGRFAFF. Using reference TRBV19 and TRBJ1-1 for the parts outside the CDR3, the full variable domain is DGGITQSPKYLFRKEGQNVTLSCEQNLNHDAMYWYRQDPGQGLRLIYYSQIVNDFQKGDIAEGYSVSREKKESFPLTVTSAQKNPTAFYLCASSIEGRFAFFGQGTRLTVV.

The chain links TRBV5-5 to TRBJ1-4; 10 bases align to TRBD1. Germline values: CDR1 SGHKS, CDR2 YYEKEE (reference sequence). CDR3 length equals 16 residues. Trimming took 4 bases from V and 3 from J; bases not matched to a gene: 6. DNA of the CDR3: TGTGCCAGCAGCGGGAGACAGGGGGCGTCTAATGAAAAACTGTTTTTT. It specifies CASSGRQGASNEKLFF.

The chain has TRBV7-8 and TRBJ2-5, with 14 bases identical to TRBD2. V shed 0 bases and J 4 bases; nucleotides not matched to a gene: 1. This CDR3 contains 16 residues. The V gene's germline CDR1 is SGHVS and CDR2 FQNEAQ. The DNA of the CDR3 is TGTGCCAGCAGCTTAGCGGGACTAGCGGGGGTAGAGACCCAGTACTTC. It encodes CASSLAGLAGVETQYF.

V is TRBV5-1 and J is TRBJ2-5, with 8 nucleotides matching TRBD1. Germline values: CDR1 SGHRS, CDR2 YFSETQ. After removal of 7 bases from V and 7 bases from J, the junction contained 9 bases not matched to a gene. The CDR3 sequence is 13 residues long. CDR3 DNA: TGCGCCAGCTCCCTCGGACAGGGTGGGACCCAGTACTTC. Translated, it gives CASSLGQGGTQYF.

The CDR3 nucleotides read TGCGCCAGCAGCCAAGATTTAGCTGCGAACTTCAAAGCTTTCTTT. This gives the protein CASSQDLAANFKAFF. This chain connects TRBV4-3 to TRBJ1-1; no clear D gene. This CDR3 comprises 15 residues. CDR1 is LGHNA and CDR2 is YSLEER in the germline V gene. Trimming removed 0 bases at V and 9 bases at J, with 17 bases between.

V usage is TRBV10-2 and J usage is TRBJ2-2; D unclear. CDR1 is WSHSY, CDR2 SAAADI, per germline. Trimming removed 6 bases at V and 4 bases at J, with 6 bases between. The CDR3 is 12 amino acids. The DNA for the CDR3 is TGCGCCAGCAGGATCTCCACCGGGGAGCTGTTTTTT. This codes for CASRISTGELFF.

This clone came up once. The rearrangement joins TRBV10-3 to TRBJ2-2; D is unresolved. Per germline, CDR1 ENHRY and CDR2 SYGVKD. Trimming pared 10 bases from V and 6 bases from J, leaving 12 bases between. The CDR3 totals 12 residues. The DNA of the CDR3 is TGTGCCACAAAGCGTTCTCCCGGGGAGCTGTTTTTT. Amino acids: CATKRSPGELFF.

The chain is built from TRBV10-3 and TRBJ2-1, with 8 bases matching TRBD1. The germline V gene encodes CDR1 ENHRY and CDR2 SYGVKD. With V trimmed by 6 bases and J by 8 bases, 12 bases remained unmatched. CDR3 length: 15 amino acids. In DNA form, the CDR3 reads TGTGCCATCAGCCCAGGACAGGGAATTTTGGATGAGCAGTTCTTC. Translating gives CAISPGQGILDEQFF.

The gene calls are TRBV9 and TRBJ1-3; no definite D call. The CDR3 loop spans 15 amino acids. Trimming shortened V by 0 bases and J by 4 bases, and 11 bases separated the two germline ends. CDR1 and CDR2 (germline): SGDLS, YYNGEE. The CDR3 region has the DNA TGTGCCAGCAGCGTAGCGGAGGTTCAGGGAAACACCATATATTTT. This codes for CASSVAEVQGNTIYF.